These T cell receptor beta chains were read from a single sample in a study of patients and donors after allogeneic stem cell transplantation. TCRdb ran MiXCR on the RT-PCR reads and lists one entry per CDR3 protein. The sample shows 410,000 or so distinct CDR3 sequences, under 20% of them seen only once. Sequenced input: blood, either unsorted or a sorted T cell fraction (not recorded which). These receptors originate from a human donor who was either an allogeneic HSCT recipient or a stem cell or donor lymphocyte infusion donor (not recorded which). It is not recorded whose cells these are; they may come from a transplant donor. Each CDR3 is given with its conserved first and last residue. The D gene is left open where the match is weak. Only part of the rows carry a size: once, few, many, or a class if the clone is expanded.

CDR3aa | CDR3nt | j_gene | d_gene | v_gene | abundance
CSAREWGGDSYGYTF | TGCAGTGCTAGAGAATGGGGAGGTGATTCCTATGGCTACACCTTC | TRBJ1-2 | NA | TRBV20-1 | NA
CASSLTDTDTQYF | TGTGCCAGCAGTCTGACAGATACAGATACGCAGTATTTT | TRBJ2-3 | NA | TRBV12-3/TRBV12-4 | few
CASYRVLRGRTGELFF | TGTGCCAGCTACCGGGTACTCAGGGGGCGGACCGGGGAGCTGTTTTTT | TRBJ2-2 | TRBD1 | TRBV6-1 | NA
CASSLWSSGRGETQYF | TGCGCCAGCAGCTTGTGGTCTAGCGGGAGAGGAGAGACCCAGTACTTC | TRBJ2-5 | TRBD2 | TRBV5-1 | few
CASSPLGGKFSNEQYF | TGTGCCAGCAGCCCCCTCGGAGGGAAATTCTCCAACGAGCAGTACTTC | TRBJ2-7 | NA | TRBV3-1 | NA
CASSLGDREGDGYTF | TGTGCCAGCAGTTTGGGGGACAGGGAAGGTGATGGCTACACCTTC | TRBJ1-2 | TRBD1 | TRBV12-3/TRBV12-4 | many
CATSASGGTIYF | TGTGCCACCAGTGCCTCCGGGGGCACCATATATTTT | TRBJ1-3 | NA | TRBV24-1 | few
CASSRVDRSYGYTF | TGTGCCAGCAGCCGAGTGGACAGGAGCTATGGCTACACCTTC | TRBJ1-2 | TRBD1 | TRBV6-1 | NA
CASSVQGGIQETQYF | TGTGCCAGCAGCGTACAGGGGGGCATACAAGAGACCCAGTACTTC | TRBJ2-5 | NA | TRBV9 | NA
CATSSRRSEKLFF | TGTGCCACCAGCAGTCGGAGGAGTGAAAAACTGTTTTTT | TRBJ1-4 | NA | TRBV15 | NA
CASSLGIGGQATYEQYF | TGTGCCAGCAGCTTGGGGATCGGGGGACAGGCCACCTACGAGCAGTACTTC | TRBJ2-7 | TRBD1 | TRBV5-5 | NA
CASSSRLAEGTDTQYF | TGTGCCAGCAGCTCCCGACTAGCGGAGGGCACAGATACGCAGTATTTT | TRBJ2-3 | TRBD2 | TRBV7-8 | NA
CASSLPFDGYTF | TGCGCCAGCAGCTTGCCTTTTGATGGCTACACCTTC | TRBJ1-2 | NA | TRBV5-1 | many
CASSRTSYEQYF | TGTGCCAGCAGCCGGACTAGCTACGAGCAGTACTTC | TRBJ2-7 | TRBD2 | TRBV11-1 | many
CASSFLVAGGWETQYF | TGTGCCAGCAGCTTTCTAGTAGCGGGGGGCTGGGAGACCCAGTACTTC | TRBJ2-5 | TRBD2 | TRBV7-2 | few
CASRNDRASEAFF | TGTGCCAGCAGAAATGACAGGGCGAGTGAAGCTTTCTTT | TRBJ1-1 | TRBD1 | TRBV2 | NA
CASSEMREAHEQYF | TGTGCCAGCAGTGAAATGCGGGAGGCCCACGAGCAGTACTTC | TRBJ2-7 | TRBD2 | TRBV2 | NA
CASSPNRGNYNEQFF | TGCGCCAGCAGTCCCAACCGAGGGAACTACAATGAGCAGTTCTTC | TRBJ2-1 | NA | TRBV5-1 | NA
CATSDINSPLYNEQFF | TGTGCCACCAGTGATATAAACTCACCTCTATACAATGAGCAGTTCTTC | TRBJ2-1 | NA | TRBV24-1 | few
CASRPFGQSSGGYTF | TGCGCCAGCAGACCTTTCGGACAGTCCTCTGGTGGCTACACCTTC | TRBJ1-2 | NA | TRBV4-1 | NA
CASNGQGNIADTQYF | TGTGCCAGCAACGGACAGGGGAATATTGCAGATACGCAGTATTTT | TRBJ2-3 | TRBD1 | TRBV2 | few
CASSLSGAKTTSYNEQFF | TGTGCCAGCAGCTTAAGTGGCGCAAAGACGACCTCCTACAATGAGCAGTTCTTC | TRBJ2-1 | NA | TRBV11-2 | NA
CSVGGNEQFF | TGCAGCGTTGGGGGCAATGAGCAGTTCTTC | TRBJ2-1 | NA | TRBV29-1 | many
CASSFWTEKSYTGELFF | TGTGCCAGCAGCTTTTGGACAGAAAAGTCCTACACCGGGGAGCTGTTTTTT | TRBJ2-2 | NA | TRBV7-6 | NA
CSAYASGGEQYF | TGCAGTGCATATGCTAGCGGGGGCGAGCAGTACTTC | TRBJ2-7 | TRBD2 | TRBV20-1 | NA
CSARTSYEQYF | TGCAGTGCTAGGACGAGTTACGAGCAGTACTTC | TRBJ2-7 | NA | TRBV20-1 | few
CASKNQGGLGYEQYF | TGCGCCAGCAAAAACCAGGGCGGTCTAGGCTACGAGCAGTACTTC | TRBJ2-7 | NA | TRBV10-2 | few
CASSSTGTSSYEQYF | TGTGCCAGTAGTAGTACCGGGACGTCTTCCTACGAGCAGTACTTC | TRBJ2-7 | NA | TRBV19 | many